The present T cell receptor beta chain was sequenced within a study of response to subunit inactivated influenza vaccine. The CDR3 sequence is 17 residues long. V lost 5 bases, J lost 2 bases, and 12 bases stayed unmatched. TCRdb passed the RT-PCR reads through MiXCR, listing each CDR3 protein once. The sample lists about 570,000 distinct CDR3 sequences; approximately 11% were seen once. This same sample was also part of a study on T cells expressing NK-cell markers. That report adds: 5'RACE template switching with UMIs produced the TCR beta cDNA. TCR beta repertoires came from sorted CD3+CD56+NKG2C+, CD3+CD56+NKG2C- and CD3+CD56-NKG2C+ T cells. Most of the eight sequenced donors were HCMV-seropositive; one was seronegative. Restricting sorting to alpha-beta TCR T cells was achieved in several experiments by an anti-gamma-delta TCR antibody. Dominance of the CD3+CD56-NKG2C+ fraction by these clonotypes also held in a few donors.

This receptor was obtained from a man between 45 and 60 years old who received an inactivated influenza vaccine. The specimen comprised PBMCs from blood, sampled on the day of vaccination. This sequence joins TRBV12-3 or TRBV12-4 and TRBJ2-3; 8 nucleotides agree with TRBD1. CDR3 in amino acids: CASSPLWGQGATDTQYF. In DNA form, the CDR3 reads TGTGCCAGCAGTCCTTTATGGGGGCAGGGGGCCACAGATACGCAGTATTTT.